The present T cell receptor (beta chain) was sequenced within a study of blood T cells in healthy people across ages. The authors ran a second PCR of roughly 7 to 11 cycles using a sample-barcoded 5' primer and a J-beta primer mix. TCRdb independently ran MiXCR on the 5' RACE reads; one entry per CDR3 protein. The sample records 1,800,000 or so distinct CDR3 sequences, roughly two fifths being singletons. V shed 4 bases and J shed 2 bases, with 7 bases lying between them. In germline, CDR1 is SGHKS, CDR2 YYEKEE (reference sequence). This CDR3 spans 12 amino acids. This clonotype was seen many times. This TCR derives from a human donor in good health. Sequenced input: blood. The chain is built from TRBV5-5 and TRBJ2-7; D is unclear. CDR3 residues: CASSPSTYEQYF. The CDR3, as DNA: TGTGCCAGCAGCCCCAGTACCTACGAGCAGTACTTC. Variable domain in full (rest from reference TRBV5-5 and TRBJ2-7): DAGVTQSPTHLIKTRGQQVTLRCSPISGHKSVSWYQQVLGQGPQFIFQYYEKEERGRGNFPDRFSARQFPNYSSELNVNALLLGDSALYLCASSPSTYEQYFGPGTRLTVT.